Below, 22 T cell receptor beta chains from the same sample are listed, as sequenced in a study of blood T cell repertoires in COVID-19. Profiled with immunoSEQ multiplex PCR; TCRdb holds only in-frame clones, not every one. In the table there are fewer than 75,000 clones, 85% to 90% of which are singletons. Sequences were obtained from peripheral blood. These receptors were taken from a man in his sixties with acute or convalescent COVID-19.

This clone appeared once. The chain couples TRBV11-1 to TRBJ1-1, with 7 bases identical to TRBD1. The V gene end was trimmed by 5 bases and the J gene end by 11 bases; junction bases not matched to a gene: 17. The CDR3 totals 15 residues. Germline loops: CDR1 SGHAT, CDR2 FQDESV (reference sequence). CDR3 region: CASSPREYGTVYAFF. The CDR3 nucleotides read TGTGCCAGCAGCCCACGAGAATACGGGACAGTCTATGCTTTCTTT. The entire variable domain, with the rest obtained from reference TRBV11-1 and TRBJ1-1, is as follows: EAEVAQSPRYKITEKSQAVAFWCDPISGHATLYWYRQILGQGPELLVQFQDESVVDDSQLPKDRFSAERLKGVDSTLKIQPAELGDSAMYLCASSPREYGTVYAFFGQGTRLTVV.

The chain links TRBV19 to TRBJ1-3; 10 positions agree with TRBD1. Germline CDR1 LNHDA, CDR2 SQIVND (reference sequence). CDR3 length equals 15 residues. V lost 5 bases, J lost 2 bases, and 3 bases stayed unmatched. The CDR3 is CASSGGTGAGNTIYF. In DNA form, the CDR3 reads TGTGCCAGTAGTGGGGGGACAGGGGCTGGAAACACCATATATTTT. Together with reference TRBV19 and TRBJ1-3, the CDR3 gives the full variable domain: DGGITQSPKYLFRKEGQNVTLSCEQNLNHDAMYWYRQDPGQGLRLIYYSQIVNDFQKGDIAEGYSVSREKKESFPLTVTSAQKNPTAFYLCASSGGTGAGNTIYFGEGSWLTVV.

This clone was seen a handful of times. The rearrangement uses TRBV11-2 and TRBJ1-2, with 7 bases matching TRBD1. This CDR3 is built from 16 residues. In germline, CDR1 is SGHAT, CDR2 FQNNGV. Losses at the gene ends were 2 bases for V and 2 bases for J; bases not matched to a gene: 8. CDR3 sequence reads: CASSLLTGVINYGYTF. CDR3 in DNA: TGTGCCAGCAGCTTACTTACAGGGGTGATCAACTATGGCTACACCTTC.

For the CDR3, the DNA is TGTGCCAGCAGCCAACGACTAGAGGTTAGTCATGAGCAGTTCTTC. It is translated as CASSQRLEVSHEQFF. The J gene is TRBJ2-1, the V gene TRBV3-1 (or the pseudogene TRBV3-2), with D possibly being TRBD2 (6 bases). The CDR3 loop spans 15 amino acids. Trimming stripped 2 bases from V and 8 bases from J, with 16 bases between. Germline values: CDR1 LGHDT, CDR2 YNNKEL (reference sequence).

J is TRBJ1-1 and V is TRBV18; the D is unclear. The CDR3 contains 12 residues. Germline CDR1 reads KGHSH; CDR2 reads LQKENI. Trimming stripped 2 bases from V and 5 bases from J, with 6 bases between. CDR3 in amino acids: CASSPMETEAFF. CDR3 sequence (DNA): TGTGCCAGCTCACCAATGGAGACTGAAGCTTTCTTT.

The chain links TRBV14 to TRBJ2-3; no reliable D call. This CDR3 has 18 residues. Trimming removed 1 base at V and 5 bases at J, with 22 bases between. The V gene's germline CDR1 is SGHDN and CDR2 FVKESK. The CDR3 DNA reads as TGTGCCAGCAGCCAAGTGGCAGCGAGTCTCGCCTTAGGAGATACGCAGTATTTT. This sequence encodes CASSQVAASLALGDTQYF.

The chain recombines TRBV19 with TRBJ1-2; TRBD1 agrees at 11 bases. CDR1 LNHDA and CDR2 SQIVND come from the germline V gene (reference sequence). V was pared by 9 bases and J by 5 bases, with 8 bases of the junction left unmatched. CDR3 length equals 14 residues. In nucleotides, the CDR3 is TGTGCCAGCCCGTCCGGGACAGGGGGTTATGGCTACACCTTC. Encoded protein: CASPSGTGGYGYTF.

The chain is built from TRBV5-1 and TRBJ1-6; D possibly corresponds to TRBD1 (5 bases). V shed 4 bases and J shed 7 bases, with 18 bases lying between them. CDR3 length: 16 amino acids. Germline V gene data show CDR1 as SGHRS and CDR2 as YFSETQ. CDR3 DNA sequence: TGCGCCAGCAGCACTGCTCCAGGGTCGGGCAATTCACCCCTCCACTTT. Translated: CASSTAPGSGNSPLHF.

The table lists this clone with a few counts. V and J are TRBV2 and TRBJ2-7; D is unresolved. The length of the CDR3 is 12 residues. Germline CDR1 and CDR2: SNHLY and FYNNEI. Trimming shortened V by 4 bases and J by 1 base, and 5 bases separated the two germline ends. CDR3 coding DNA: TGTGCCAGCAGTGCTGTTTCCTACGAGCAGTACTTC. Its translation is CASSAVSYEQYF.

The chain combines TRBV27 with TRBJ2-7; 7 bases match TRBD1. CDR3 length: 17 residues. With V trimmed by 3 bases and J by 2 bases, 13 bases remained unmatched. In germline, CDR1 is MNHEY, CDR2 SMNVEV (reference sequence). The CDR3, as DNA: TGTGCCAGCAGTTTGGTTCCCCCTCGGACAGGAACCTACGAGCAGTACTTC. It is translated as CASSLVPPRTGTYEQYF.

The table lists this clone with a count of one. The V call is TRBV11-2, the J call TRBJ1-4; 8 positions agree with TRBD1. The germline CDR1 and CDR2 sequences are SGHAT and FQNNGV. V was pared by 4 bases and J by 7 bases, with 8 bases of the junction left unmatched. The CDR3 extends over 15 amino acids. CDR3 bases: TGTGCCAGCAGCTCCGGACAGGGAGGGGGTGAAAAACTGTTTTTT. It encodes CASSSGQGGGEKLFF.

The chain is built from TRBV5-1 and TRBJ1-4; D gene uncertain. Germline V gives CDR1 SGHRS, CDR2 YFSETQ. Deletions cut 0 bases from V and 7 bases from J, with 16 bases between. The CDR3 runs 16 residues. CDR3 loop: CASSLGMGPRGEKLFF. The CDR3 coding sequence is TGCGCCAGCAGCTTGGGCATGGGCCCACGTGGTGAAAAACTGTTTTTT.

The rearrangement links TRBV11-2 to TRBJ1-4; 9 bases are shared with TRBD1. J lost 8 bases, V lost 5 bases, and 15 bases had no gene match. Germline loops: CDR1 SGHAT, CDR2 FQNNGV. The CDR3 has 17 amino acids. CDR3 DNA sequence: TGTGCCAGCAGCCCGGAAGGACAGGGGAACTGGGAGGAAAAACTGTTTTTT. Its translation is CASSPEGQGNWEEKLFF.

The genes are TRBV7-8 and TRBJ2-2; D unresolved. Germline CDR1 reads SGHVS; CDR2 reads FQNEAQ. This CDR3 comprises 12 residues. Between the trimmed V and J ends, which lost 6 bases and 8 bases, there was a span of 10 bases. CDR3 nucleotide sequence: TGTGCCAGCAGTTTACCCGGGGGGGAGCTGTTTTTT. The encoded protein is CASSLPGGELFF.

The chain carries TRBV4-2 and TRBJ1-5, with D perhaps TRBD1 (6 bases). Trimming cost V 0 bases and J 6 bases, with 12 bases left between them. Germline values: CDR1 LGHNA, CDR2 YNFKEQ. The CDR3 spans 15 residues. The CDR3 nucleotides are TGTGCCAGCAGCCAAGATCAGGGGCCGAGTCAGCCCCAGCATTTT. Its translation: CASSQDQGPSQPQHF.

The chain links TRBV19 to TRBJ2-3; 13 bases agree with TRBD2. There are 16 residues in the CDR3. J gave up 2 bases and V 8 bases, and 7 bases lay outside the gene matches. Germline values: CDR1 LNHDA, CDR2 SQIVND (reference sequence). CDR3 nucleotide sequence: TGTGCCAGTCGAGAACTAGCGGGGGGGCACACAGATACGCAGTATTTT. Protein: CASRELAGGHTDTQYF.

The rearrangement joins TRBV6-6 to TRBJ1-2, with a tentative D call TRBD1 (6 bases). The CDR3 runs to 12 residues. The germline V gene encodes CDR1 MNHNY and CDR2 SVGAGI (reference sequence). The V end was cut by 5 bases, the J end by 8 bases, with 12 bases between. The CDR3 region has the DNA TGTGCCAGCAGTGCCACAGGGAGCGGCTACACCTTC. Protein product: CASSATGSGYTF.

CDR3 sequence reads: CASTLQGNGGEKLFF. CDR3 sequence (DNA): TGCGCCAGCACCCTACAGGGGAATGGGGGGGAAAAACTGTTTTTT. This rearrangement joins TRBV5-1 to TRBJ1-4; 7 nucleotides line up with TRBD1. CDR3 size: 15 residues. Germline V gene data show CDR1 as SGHRS and CDR2 as YFSETQ. Trimming took 6 bases from V and 8 from J; bases not matched to a gene: 13.

This chain uses TRBV30 with TRBJ2-7; 7 bases fit TRBD1. The CDR3 runs to 11 residues. The germline V gene has CDR1 GTSNPN and CDR2 SVGIG (reference sequence). The DNA of the CDR3 is TGTGCACAGGGGACCACTAGAGAGCAGTACTTC. This gives the protein CAQGTTREQYF.

The V call is TRBV27, the J call TRBJ1-4; 10 bases align to TRBD1. Germline V gene data show CDR1 as MNHEY and CDR2 as SMNVEV (reference sequence). J lost 7 bases, V lost 2 bases, and 4 bases had no gene match. CDR3 length: 15 residues. The CDR3 loop is CASSLTGTGVEKLFF. The CDR3 DNA reads TGTGCCAGCAGTTTAACCGGGACAGGGGTTGAAAAACTGTTTTTT.

V gene TRBV9 combines with J gene TRBJ2-5; 7 nucleotides align to TRBD1. The CDR3 totals 15 residues. Germline V gene data show CDR1 as SGDLS and CDR2 as YYNGEE. After removal of 4 bases from V and 5 bases from J, the junction contained 11 bases not matched to a gene. CDR3 sequence: CASSPRGQLRETQYF. CDR3 DNA sequence: TGTGCCAGCAGCCCAAGGGGACAGTTAAGGGAGACCCAGTACTTC.

This chain connects TRBV5-1 to TRBJ1-2; 8 bases match TRBD1. V shed 0 bases, J shed 8 bases, and the junction held 6 bases outside the gene matches. CDR1 is SGHRS, CDR2 YFSETQ, per germline. The CDR3 consists of 14 residues. In DNA form, the CDR3 reads TGCGCCAGCAGCTTGGGACAGGGGCGGAGCGGCTACACCTTC. It yields the protein CASSLGQGRSGYTF. The full variable domain, its missing parts supplied by reference TRBV5-1 and TRBJ1-2, is KAGVTQTPRYLIKTRGQQVTLSCSPISGHRSVSWYQQTPGQGLQFLFEYFSETQRNKGNFPGRFSGRQFSNSRSEMNVSTLELGDSALYLCASSLGQGRSGYTFGSGTRLTVV.